This T cell receptor (beta chain) was sequenced during a study of yellow fever vaccine responses in identical twins. CDR1 and CDR2 (germline): MDHEN, SYDVKM. CDR3 length equals 15 residues. The V end lost 2 bases, the J end lost 7 bases, and 15 bases lay between the germline ends. Concerning this clonotype: Its cognate antigen is unknown.

Via MiXCR, TCRdb re-called the RT-PCR reads, giving one row per CDR3 protein. The data contain tens of thousands of distinct CDR3 sequences, roughly 80% of them seen just once; the ten biggest clones take up about 5%. Findings and caveats of the study: Twins reportedly appeared to share part of their vaccine T cell response while keeping part individual.

The specimen was T cells from blood (PBMCs), unsorted or a sorted subset (not recorded which), collected before or after yellow fever vaccination (not recorded which). The clonotype comes from a woman aged 18-29 years who received the yellow fever vaccine. The rearrangement links TRBV28 to TRBJ2-1; tentative D call: TRBD2 (6 bases). For the CDR3, the DNA is TGTGCCAGCAGTTTAACCGGGAGAGTGGGGAATGAGCAGTTCTTC. Amino acids: CASSLTGRVGNEQFF.